This T cell receptor (beta chain) was retrieved from a study of T-cell reconstitution after alpha-beta-depleted transplantation in children. Notes on the study in general: One year after transplant, T-cell counts and diversity came mostly from newly produced T cells. In patients about two months after transplant, alpha-beta T cells reportedly arose from several hundred expanded graft clones. Surviving recipient T cells and thymic progenitors underlay high day-60 TCRbeta diversity in some patients.

Unique molecular identifiers were incorporated into the prepared TCRbeta library. TCRdb passed the PCR reads through MiXCR, listing each CDR3 protein once. In the table there are around 70,000 distinct CDR3 sequences, approximately 11% of which are singletons. The CDR3 runs to 13 residues. V was shortened by 5 bases and J by 4 bases, with 9 bases between the two germline ends. Germline V gives CDR1 SEHNR, CDR2 FQNEAQ (reference sequence). There are many counts of this clonotype. Its antigen is as yet unknown. The sequence was obtained from a boy between 10 and 17 years old with acute myeloid leukemia, due to receive a stem cell transplant. This chain links TRBV7-9 with TRBJ2-1; D unclear. Sequences were derived from PBMCs, sampled before TCRalphabeta/CD19-depleted stem cell transplant. CDR3 coding DNA: TGTGCCAGCAGCAGAAACAGTTACAATGAGCAGTTCTTC. As protein: CASSRNSYNEQFF.